Listed below are T cell receptor beta chains from one sample, sequenced in a study of T cells in Graves' hyperthyroidism and ophthalmopathy. MiXCR, run by TCRdb on the multiplex PCR reads, gives a single entry per CDR3 protein. The table includes about 560,000 distinct CDR3 sequences, over 15% detected once. The source material was blood. All receptors derive from a woman between 18 and 29 years old with Graves' hyperthyroidism. Both conserved end residues are part of each CDR3. A D gene is named only where the DNA matches it firmly. A clone size is listed for some rows: how often the clone was seen (once, few, many), or a class if it is expanded.

>TRBD1|few|TRBJ1-5|TRBV20-1
CSARGQGAYQPQHF
TGCAGTGCTAGGGGCCAGGGGGCTTATCAGCCCCAGCATTTT
>TRBD1|few|TRBJ2-1|TRBV4-1
CASSHSEQGPDYNEQFF
TGCGCCAGCAGCCACTCCGAACAGGGGCCGGATTACAATGAGCAGTTCTTC
>TRBD1|-|TRBJ1-2|TRBV15
CATSRDKARGRPGGYTF
TGTGCCACCAGCAGAGATAAGGCCAGGGGGCGCCCGGGTGGCTACACCTTC
>TRBD1|many|TRBJ2-7|TRBV20-1
CSAPPSGRGLGEQYF
TGCAGTGCTCCCCCTTCCGGCAGGGGGCTTGGCGAGCAGTACTTC
>-|-|TRBJ2-7|TRBV7-9
CASSFGTPAPEQYF
TGTGCCAGCAGCTTCGGGACTCCCGCACCCGAGCAGTACTTC
>-|-|TRBJ1-1|TRBV25-1
CASADSGNTEAFF
TGTGCCAGCGCGGACAGCGGGAACACTGAAGCTTTCTTT
>-|many|TRBJ2-3|TRBV6-1
CASSDTGRADTQYF
TGTGCCAGCAGTGATACGGGAAGGGCAGATACGCAGTATTTT
>-|-|TRBJ2-2|TRBV27
CASSLGTQGGELFF
TGTGCCAGCAGTTTGGGAACCCAGGGTGGGGAGCTGTTTTTT
>TRBD1|-|TRBJ1-5|TRBV7-8
CASTMTRGQGGQPQHF
TGTGCCAGCACCATGACAAGGGGACAGGGGGGTCAGCCCCAGCATTTT
>-|-|TRBJ1-2|TRBV6-1
CASSVRGSYGYTF
TGTGCCAGCAGTGTAAGAGGGAGCTATGGCTACACCTTC
>-|many|TRBJ1-1|TRBV6-1
CASTRNTETFF
TGTGCCAGCACTCGGAACACTGAAACTTTCTTT
>-|many|TRBJ1-1|TRBV28
CASSEARAGEAFF
TGTGCCAGCAGTGAAGCCAGGGCTGGTGAAGCTTTCTTT
>-|many|TRBJ2-7|TRBV13
CASSPRSVYEQYF
TGTGCCAGCAGCCCAAGAAGCGTCTACGAGCAGTACTTC
>TRBD2|many|TRBJ2-3|TRBV7-2
CASSLSASGGGTQYF
TGTGCCAGCAGCTTAAGCGCTAGCGGGGGGGGAACGCAGTATTTT
>-|-|TRBJ2-7|TRBV29-1
CSVEVWFPTYEQYF
TGCAGCGTTGAGGTCTGGTTCCCCACCTACGAGCAGTACTTC
>-|few|TRBJ2-3|TRBV7-9
CASSDRTVYTQYF
TGTGCCAGCAGCGACAGGACTGTTTATACGCAGTATTTT
>-|-|TRBJ1-2|TRBV19
CASSMRESNYGYTF
TGTGCCAGTAGTATGAGGGAATCGAACTATGGCTACACCTTC
>-|many|TRBJ1-2|TRBV10-2
CASREQGVYGYTF
TGCGCCAGCAGGGAACAGGGTGTCTATGGCTACACCTTC